The present TCR beta chain was sequenced within a study of regulatory T cells in long-lasting Graves disease. There are many counts of this clonotype. Its antigen is undetermined. The time point here: newly diagnosed GD, antithyroid drugs for less than 3 months. Researchers made the TCR library from RNA that was extracted from PBMCs. An endocrinology unit in Xi'an, China, supplied the patients. Arm-PCR of CDR3 regions and iRepertoire HTBI primers were used to build TCR beta libraries. A single record per CDR3 protein comes from TCRdb applying MiXCR to the multiplex PCR reads. The repertoire includes about 470,000 distinct CDR3 sequences, 15% to 20% of them detected once, and about 12% sits in the top ten. The V gene lost 7 bases and the J gene lost 1 base, with 14 bases spanning the gap. CDR1 DFQATT and CDR2 SNEGSKA come from the germline V gene (reference sequence). The CDR3 runs 14 residues. The study's findings and limits: Fewer public clonotypes were shared by new patients (roughly 910) than by persistent patients (approximately 2,700).

The data were also submitted as part of a second study, on T cells in Graves' hyperthyroidism and ophthalmopathy. As that report states: First-round RT-PCR targeting the TCR CDR3 was performed with the HTBI primer set.

This chain connects TRBV20-1 to TRBJ2-1; TRBD1 might be the D (5 bases). The sample here was peripheral blood mononuclear cells (PBMCs), taken at new diagnosis, from a patient treated with antithyroid drugs. This TCR came from a man aged 35-49 years with Graves disease. The CDR3 here is CSVDNDRSYNEQFF. The CDR3, as DNA: TGCAGTGTCGATAATGACAGATCCTACAATGAGCAGTTCTTC.